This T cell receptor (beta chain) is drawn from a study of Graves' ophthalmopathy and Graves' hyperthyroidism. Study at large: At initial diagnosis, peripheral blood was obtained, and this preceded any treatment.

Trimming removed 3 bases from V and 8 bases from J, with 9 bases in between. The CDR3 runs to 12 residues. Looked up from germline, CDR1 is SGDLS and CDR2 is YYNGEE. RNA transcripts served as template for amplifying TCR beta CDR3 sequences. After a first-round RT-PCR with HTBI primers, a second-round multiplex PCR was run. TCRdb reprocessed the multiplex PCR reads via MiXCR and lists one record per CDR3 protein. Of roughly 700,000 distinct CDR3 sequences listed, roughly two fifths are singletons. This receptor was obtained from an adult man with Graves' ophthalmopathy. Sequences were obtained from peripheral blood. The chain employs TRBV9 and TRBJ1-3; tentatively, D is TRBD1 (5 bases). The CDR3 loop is CASSELGDTIYF. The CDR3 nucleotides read TGTGCCAGCAGCGAACTGGGGGACACCATATATTTT.